A selection of T cell receptor beta chains follows, all from one sample in a study of shared clonotypes between healthy human individuals. The method was immunoSEQ multiplex PCR; TCRdb's version includes in-frame clones alone and lacks a portion of them. Of about 600,000 clones listed, nearly 98% are singletons. Sequencing was performed on naive CD8+ T cells sorted from blood. These receptors came from a man aged 25 to 45 in good health. Each CDR3 is given with its conserved first and last residue. D genes are given only for firm matches. Rows give clone size only sometimes, using once, few, many, or a class for an expanded clone.

D gene | J gene | V gene | clone size | CDR3 DNA | CDR3 protein
. | TRBJ1-2 | TRBV6-5 | . | TGTGCCAGCAGTAGAACGGAGCTGGTCTCTGGCTACACCTTC | CASSRTELVSGYTF
. | TRBJ2-5 | TRBV14 | . | TGTGCCAGCAGCCAAGGCGAAGGACTGCAAGAGACCCAGTACTTC | CASSQGEGLQETQYF
. | TRBJ2-7 | TRBV7-2 | . | TGTGCCAGCAGCTTGGGGACCCCAGATCCCGAGCAGTACTTC | CASSLGTPDPEQYF
TRBD1 | TRBJ1-1 | TRBV6-5 | . | TGTGCCAGCAGCCGGACAGGATCCACTGAAGCTTTCTTT | CASSRTGSTEAFF
. | TRBJ2-3 | TRBV7-6 | . | TGTGCCAGCAGCGCGGACACAGATACGCAGTATTTT | CASSADTDTQYF
TRBD2 | TRBJ2-7 | TRBV14 | . | TGTGCCAGCAGCCAAGGCCCCGGGGGGTCCTACGAGCAGTACTTC | CASSQGPGGSYEQYF
TRBD1 | TRBJ2-1 | TRBV28 | . | TGTGCCAGCAGTCCGGGACAGGCCTACAATGAGCAGTTCTTC | CASSPGQAYNEQFF
. | TRBJ1-5 | TRBV13 | . | TGTGCCAGCAGCTTGGGGGTGGGCAATCAGCCCCAGCATTTT | CASSLGVGNQPQHF
. | TRBJ2-1 | TRBV29-1 | . | TGCAGCGCCTCAGGATTGCCTGAAAGAGAGGACAATGAGCAGTTCTTC | CSASGLPEREDNEQFF
TRBD1 | TRBJ2-7 | TRBV11-2 | . | TGTGCCAGCAGCCCACCGGACAGGAGCTCCTACGAGCAGTACTTC | CASSPPDRSSYEQYF
. | TRBJ2-7 | TRBV6-5 | . | TGTGCCAGCAGTTACGGACTTACCTACGAGCAGTACTTC | CASSYGLTYEQYF
. | TRBJ2-1 | TRBV9 | . | TGTGCCAGCAGCGCTGGAGGGGGTCTAAGGAATGAGCAGTTCTTC | CASSAGGGLRNEQFF
. | TRBJ2-7 | TRBV29-1 | . | TGCAGCGTGCTCGGGGACTACGAGCAGTACTTC | CSVLGDYEQYF
. | TRBJ1-1 | TRBV6-5 | . | TGTGCCAGCAAAGGCACTGAAGCTTTCTTT | CASKGTEAFF
. | TRBJ2-5 | TRBV9 | . | TGTGCCAGCAGCGTAGGGGTAGCAGTTAAAGAGACCCAGTACTTC | CASSVGVAVKETQYF
. | TRBJ2-2 | TRBV11-2 | . | TGTGCCAGCAGCTTTTTCACCAGGGGTATTAACACCGGGGAGCTGTTTTTT | CASSFFTRGINTGELFF
TRBD1 | TRBJ2-7 | TRBV6-5 | . | TGTGCCAGCAGAACCGGGACAGGGTGGTACGAGCAGTACTTC | CASRTGTGWYEQYF
TRBD1 | TRBJ2-6 | TRBV13 | . | TGTGCCAGCAGGTACAGGGGATCGGTTAGGGCCAACGTCCTGACTTTC | CASRYRGSVRANVLTF
. | TRBJ2-7 | TRBV6-1 | . | TGTGCCAGCAGTGGTGGAGGACTCGGCAGTGGCTCCTACGAGCAGTACTTC | CASSGGGLGSGSYEQYF
. | TRBJ2-7 | TRBV29-1 | . | TGCAGCGTTGGGACCCCGGAGCGGCTCGAGCAGTACTTC | CSVGTPERLEQYF
. | TRBJ1-5 | TRBV9 | . | TGTGCCAGCAGCGCGGGAATTGGGACTCGACAGCCCCAGCATTTT | CASSAGIGTRQPQHF
TRBD2 | TRBJ2-1 | TRBV7-3 | . | TGTGCCAGCAGCCAAGTGGGACTAGCGACCCTAGGGGAGAATGAGCAGTTCTTC | CASSQVGLATLGENEQFF
. | TRBJ1-1 | TRBV7-9 | . | TGTGCCAGCAGCCCCCTGGGGGAAGGACTGAACACTGAAGCTTTCTTT | CASSPLGEGLNTEAFF
. | TRBJ2-7 | TRBV29-1 | . | TGCAGCGTTGAGGGCAGTACGTACGAGCAGTACTTC | CSVEGSTYEQYF
. | TRBJ1-5 | TRBV19 | once | TGTGCCAGTAGTATAGACGGGGCCCTCCATCAGCCCCAGCATTTT | CASSIDGALHQPQHF
. | TRBJ2-1 | TRBV7-9 | . | TGTGCCAGCAGCTTACATGAGCAGTTCTTC | CASSLHEQFF
. | TRBJ2-3 | TRBV7-9 | . | TGTGCCAGCAGCCCCACTCCCGGGACCAGTTCCGATACGCAGTATTTT | CASSPTPGTSSDTQYF
TRBD1 | TRBJ2-7 | TRBV29-1 | . | TGCAGCGTTGGGGGCCGGGACAGGGTAAACGAGCAGTACTTC | CSVGGRDRVNEQYF
. | TRBJ2-1 | TRBV11-2 | . | TGTGCCAGCAGCTTAGGGGCTGAGCAGTTCTTC | CASSLGAEQFF
. | TRBJ2-7 | TRBV7-9 | . | TGTGCCAGCAGCTTACAGGTCGCATACGAGCAGTACTTC | CASSLQVAYEQYF
TRBD2 | TRBJ2-3 | TRBV11-2 | . | TGTGCCAGCAGCTTATGGGGTAGCGGGACAACAGATACGCAGTATTTT | CASSLWGSGTTDTQYF
. | TRBJ2-7 | TRBV7-6 | . | TGTGCCAGCAGCCCCCAGGGGGGGGTGAACTACGAGCAGTACTTC | CASSPQGGVNYEQYF
. | TRBJ1-1 | TRBV27 | . | TGTGCCAGCAGTTTATCCGCCTTGAACACTGAAGCTTTCTTT | CASSLSALNTEAFF
TRBD1 | TRBJ2-7 | TRBV30 | . | TGTGCCTGGAGTGGGACAGGGATCCACGAGCAGTACTTC | CAWSGTGIHEQYF
. | TRBJ2-1 | TRBV11-2 | . | TGTGCCAGCAGCCTGGCTATTGAGCAGTTCTTC | CASSLAIEQFF
TRBD2 | TRBJ2-7 | TRBV29-1 | . | TGCAGCGTTGAAGGGTGGACTAGCGGGAGGTCACAGTACGAGCAGTACTTC | CSVEGWTSGRSQYEQYF
TRBD2 | TRBJ2-7 | TRBV27 | . | TGTGCCAGCAGTTTATCGGATTGGGGGGGCTACGAGCAGTACTTC | CASSLSDWGGYEQYF
. | TRBJ2-5 | TRBV4-1 | . | TGCGCCAGCAGCCAAACTACTAGCTTTCGAGAGACCCAGTACTTC | CASSQTTSFRETQYF
. | TRBJ2-7 | TRBV19 | . | TGTGCCAGTAGTAAGGGGGGGTTAGGCTACGAGCAGTACTTC | CASSKGGLGYEQYF
. | TRBJ2-2 | TRBV7-9 | . | TGTGCCAGCAGCTCTCACACCGGGGAGCTGTTTTTT | CASSSHTGELFF
. | TRBJ2-1 | TRBV5-4 | . | TGTGCCAGCAGCTTGACTACGCTGCTCTACAATGAGCAGTTCTTC | CASSLTTLLYNEQFF
. | TRBJ2-7 | TRBV5-1 | . | TGCGCCAGCAGCTTGGGCTCGGGGGGCGTAGGTTACGAGCAGTACTTC | CASSLGSGGVGYEQYF
. | TRBJ2-6 | TRBV6-5 | . | TGTGCCAGCAGTTACTCTATCGCTGGGGCCAACGTCCTGACTTTC | CASSYSIAGANVLTF
. | TRBJ1-2 | TRBV7-2 | . | TGTGCCAGCAGCTCGGTCCCGGGACACGCGGCAGTCTTC | CASSSVPGHAAVF
. | TRBJ1-1 | TRBV27 | . | TGTGCCAGCAGGGGACCCGTCCTGGACACTGAAGCTTTCTTT | CASRGPVLDTEAFF
. | TRBJ2-5 | TRBV7-2 | . | TGTGCCAGCAAACTTCACACACTGCAGCAAGAGACCCAGTACTTC | CASKLHTLQQETQYF